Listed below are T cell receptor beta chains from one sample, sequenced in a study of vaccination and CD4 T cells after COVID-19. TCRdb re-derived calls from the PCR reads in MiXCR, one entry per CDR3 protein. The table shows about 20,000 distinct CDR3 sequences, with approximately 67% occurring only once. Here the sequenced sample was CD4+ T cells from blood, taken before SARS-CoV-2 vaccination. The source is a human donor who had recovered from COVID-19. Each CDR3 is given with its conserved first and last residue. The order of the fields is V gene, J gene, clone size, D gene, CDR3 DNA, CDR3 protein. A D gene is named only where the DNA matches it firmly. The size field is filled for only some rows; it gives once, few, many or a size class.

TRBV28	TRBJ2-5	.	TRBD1	TGTGCCAGCAGCATGGGGACAGGGTGGCAAGAGACCCAGTACTTC	CASSMGTGWQETQYF
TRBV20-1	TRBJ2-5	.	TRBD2	TGCAGTGCTAGAGATCTCGGGGGAACTAGCGGGAGGGCGGGAGAGACCCAGTACTTC	CSARDLGGTSGRAGETQYF
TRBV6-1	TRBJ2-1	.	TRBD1	TGTGCCAGCCTTAAACAGGGGGACAATGAGCAGTTCTTC	CASLKQGDNEQFF
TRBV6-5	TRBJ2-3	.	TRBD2	TGTGCCAGCAGTTACCGGCTAGCGGGAGGAGATACGCAGTATTTT	CASSYRLAGGDTQYF
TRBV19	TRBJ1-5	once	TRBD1	TGTGCCAGTAGTATAACAGGGGCGAGCAATCAGCCCCAGCATTTT	CASSITGASNQPQHF
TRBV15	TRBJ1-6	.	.	TGTGCCACCAGCAGAGATCCTGGGGGCCGCTCACCCCTCCACTTT	CATSRDPGGRSPLHF
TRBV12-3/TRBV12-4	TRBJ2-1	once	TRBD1	TGTGCCAGCAGAAACAGGGGGCTTAATGAGCAGTTCTTC	CASRNRGLNEQFF